This TCR beta chain was obtained from a study of human T cells and chemical hapten exposure. Library construction involved attaching unique molecular identifiers to individual cDNA molecules, which allowed quantitative, reproducible TCR counting. Original processing methods: Approximately 100,000 TCRs per sample was the median, with a range of roughly 23,224 to 750,000. In TCRdb, the RACE reads were re-called with MiXCR into one record per CDR3 protein. The authors' filters were not applied to this entry. The data show some 57,000 distinct CDR3 sequences, 8.5% to 10% seen once. Findings and caveats of the study: Compared with pre-sensitization or healthy control sets, expanded TCRs clustered more. Having alopecia, the donors may differ immunologically from healthy people.

Time point here: pre-sensitization, week 0. Sample treatment: therapeutic diphenylcyclopropenone sensitization with weekly scalp DPC. The starting material, unfractionated whole blood, was used for total RNA extraction. Germline CDR1 and CDR2: SGHTA and FQGNSA. V dropped 5 bases and J dropped 8; count of bases not matched to a gene: 15. This CDR3 contains 16 residues. This clonotype occurred a few times. Its cognate antigen is unknown. The sequencing used whole blood, collected in connection with sensitization to the hapten diphenylcyclopropenone (DPC). The TCR comes from a woman in her twenties or thirties with alopecia areata. Some clones in this sample may be carry-over from other donors' samples. The chain has TRBV7-2 and TRBJ1-2; 9 bases align to TRBD1. The CDR3 bases are TGTGCCAGCAGCGCAATATCCGGGACAGGGCTACGCGGCTACACCTTC. The encoded protein is CASSAISGTGLRGYTF.